The 22 T cell receptor beta chains reported below all come from one sample, sequenced in a study of relationships among human T cell subsets. From mRNA, alpha and beta CDR3 regions were amplified using semiquantitative ARM-PCR. Exponential amplification used communal superprimers after tagged nested gene-specific primers in ARM-PCR. TCRdb re-analysed the multiplex PCR reads in MiXCR, keeping a single row per CDR3 protein. The data contain fewer than 15,000 distinct CDR3 sequences, approximately 64% of them singletons. Bead selections for CD25, CD56 and CD294 left a flow-through collected as Th1 cells. The specimen sequenced was CD4+ Th1 cells sorted from blood. All receptors come from a man in his forties or fifties in good health.

V gene TRBV28 combines with J gene TRBJ2-7; 10 positions agree with TRBD2. CDR1 and CDR2 from the germline V gene are MDHEN and SYDVKM. V dropped 5 bases and J dropped 5; count of bases not matched to a gene: 9. The CDR3 loop spans 15 amino acids. CDR3 sequence (DNA): TGTGCCAGCAGTCGAACTTCTAGCGGGAGCCACGAGCAGTACTTC. This gives the protein CASSRTSSGSHEQYF. The full variable domain, its missing parts supplied by reference TRBV28 and TRBJ2-7, is DVKVTQSSRYLVKRTGEKVFLECVQDMDHENMFWYRQDPGLGLRLIYFSYDVKMKEKGDIPEGYSVSREKKERFSLILESASTNQTSMYLCASSRTSSGSHEQYFGPGTRLTVT.

The V and J genes are TRBV10-3 and TRBJ1-5; D may be TRBD1 (5 bases). V dropped 6 bases and J dropped 0 bases, with 6 bases sitting between them. Per germline, CDR1 ENHRY and CDR2 SYGVKD. CDR3 length equals 13 residues. DNA of the CDR3: TGTGCCATCAGGGGGGGTAGCAATCAGCCCCAGCATTTT. Amino acids: CAIRGGSNQPQHF.

This clonotype came up a few times. V usage is TRBV11-1 and J usage is TRBJ1-1; no clear D gene. V gave up 5 bases and J gave up 5 bases, with 15 bases separating them. Germline CDR1 and CDR2: SGHAT and FQDESV (reference sequence). There are 14 residues in the CDR3. The DNA for the CDR3 is TGTGCCAGCAGCCCCGGTGGGAGCCCGACTGAAGCTTTCTTT. Translated, it gives CASSPGGSPTEAFF. Full variable domain (missing parts from reference TRBV11-1 and TRBJ1-1): EAEVAQSPRYKITEKSQAVAFWCDPISGHATLYWYRQILGQGPELLVQFQDESVVDDSQLPKDRFSAERLKGVDSTLKIQPAELGDSAMYLCASSPGGSPTEAFFGQGTRLTVV.

The chain employs TRBV28 and TRBJ1-2; D is perhaps TRBD1 (6 bases). The CDR3 has 16 residues. Germline V lookup: CDR1 MDHEN, CDR2 SYDVKM. V was shortened by 1 base and J by 3 bases, with 15 bases between the two germline ends. The CDR3 reads CASSLFHQGQDYGYTF. The DNA of the CDR3 is TGTGCCAGCAGTTTATTCCATCAGGGGCAGGACTATGGCTACACCTTC.

The V and J genes are TRBV6-6 and TRBJ2-7, with TRBD2 matching 10 bases. With V trimmed by 4 bases and J by 0 bases, 6 bases remained unmatched. The CDR3 loop spans 16 amino acids. CDR1 is MNHNY, CDR2 SVGAGI, per germline (reference sequence). CDR3 protein: CASSSGTSVRSYEQYF. The CDR3 DNA is TGTGCCAGCAGTTCCGGGACTAGCGTCCGCTCCTACGAGCAGTACTTC.

V gene TRBV12-3 or TRBV12-4 combines with J gene TRBJ2-5, with D perhaps matching TRBD1 (6 bases). The CDR3 sequence is 14 residues long. V lost 3 bases to trimming and J lost 4 bases, with 12 bases between them. The CDR3 nucleotides are TGTGCCAGCAGTTTGGTTGGGGGCGGAGAGACCCAGTACTTC. It encodes CASSLVGGGETQYF.

The rearrangement links TRBV2 to TRBJ2-5; D possibly corresponds to TRBD1 (6 bases). Trimming removed 3 bases from V and 4 bases from J, with 12 bases in between. From germline, CDR1 is SNHLY and CDR2 FYNNEI. The CDR3 covers 14 residues. The CDR3 DNA reads as TGTGCCAGCAGTGAGCAGGGGACGGGAGAGACCCAGTACTTC. The encoded protein is CASSEQGTGETQYF.

The genes are TRBV27 and TRBJ1-2; D is unclear. V was clipped by 11 bases and J by 4 bases, with 17 bases between them. The length of the CDR3 is 13 residues. Looked up from germline, CDR1 is MNHEY and CDR2 is SMNVEV (reference sequence). The CDR3 reads CAARDRLGYGYTF. The CDR3, as DNA: TGTGCCGCCCGGGATAGATTGGGCTATGGCTACACCTTC.

The V call is TRBV11-2, the J call TRBJ2-7; 11 positions agree with TRBD2. Per germline, CDR1 SGHAT and CDR2 FQNNGV. The CDR3 has 15 residues. Trimming took 4 bases from V and 4 from J; bases not matched to a gene: 6. This CDR3 is CASSSRLAGIYEQYF. The CDR3 bases are TGTGCCAGCAGCTCTCGACTAGCGGGGATTTACGAGCAGTACTTC.

This sequence joins TRBV4-1 and TRBJ1-5; no clear D gene. Trimming removed 5 bases from V and 0 bases from J, with 11 bases in between. CDR3 length: 15 residues. Germline CDR1 reads MGHRA; CDR2 reads YSYEKL. The CDR3 spells CASSVDGYSNQPQHF. As DNA, the CDR3 is TGCGCCAGCAGCGTGGACGGATATAGCAATCAGCCCCAGCATTTT.

As regards this clonotype: A read error may produce the germline difference seen at one junction end. V usage is TRBV5-4 and J usage is TRBJ1-6; D is uncertain. Germline V gene sequence: CDR1 SGHNT, CDR2 YYREEE (reference sequence). The CDR3 length is 15 residues. CDR3 sequence reads: CASSLDRDARFSLHF. The CDR3 DNA sequence: TGCGCCAGCAGCTTGGACCGGGATGCACGATTTTCCCTCCACTTT.

This chain connects TRBV20-1 to TRBJ2-7; 12 bases fit TRBD2. This CDR3 contains 15 residues. Germline lookup yields CDR1 DFQATT and CDR2 SNEGSKA (reference sequence). V shed 7 bases and J 2 bases; nucleotides not matched to a gene: 9. CDR3 in amino acids: CSVRLAGARTYEQYF. The CDR3 bases are TGCAGTGTCCGACTAGCGGGGGCCAGAACCTACGAGCAGTACTTC.

This clonotype has just a few counts. V gene TRBV11-2 combines with J gene TRBJ1-1; D gene uncertain. Per germline, CDR1 SGHAT and CDR2 FQNNGV. There are 14 residues in the CDR3. V was pared by 5 bases and J by 1 base, with 11 bases between. This CDR3 is CASSRLRKNTEAFF. The CDR3 DNA sequence: TGTGCCAGCAGCCGCTTGCGAAAGAACACTGAAGCTTTCTTT. The variable domain in full, with the rest retrieved from reference TRBV11-2 and TRBJ1-1, is EAGVAQSPRYKIIEKRQSVAFWCNPISGHATLYWYQQILGQGPKLLIQFQNNGVVDDSQLPKDRFSAERLKGVDSTLKIQPAKLEDSAVYLCASSRLRKNTEAFFGQGTRLTVV.

This clonotype has more than one count but fewer than ten. This chain connects TRBV28 to TRBJ2-7, with D tentatively TRBD1 or TRBD2 (6 bases each). The CDR3 spans 16 residues. V lost 6 bases and J 0 bases, leaving 18 bases between the germline ends. The V gene's germline CDR1 is MDHEN and CDR2 SYDVKM. This chain's CDR3 is CASRPPGGAASYEQYF. As DNA, the CDR3 is TGTGCCAGCAGGCCCCCCGGGGGCGCGGCCTCCTACGAGCAGTACTTC.

The chain employs TRBV18 and TRBJ2-7; 10 bases agree with TRBD1. V lost 2 bases and J lost 12; bases outside the gene matches: 10. The CDR3 runs 14 residues. In germline, CDR1 is KGHSH, CDR2 LQKENI. DNA for the CDR3: TGTGCCAGCTCACCAGAAACCGGGACAGGGGTGTTGTACTTC. This sequence encodes CASSPETGTGVLYF.

The chain carries TRBV11-2 and TRBJ1-1; no reliable D call. CDR1 is SGHAT and CDR2 is FQNNGV in the germline V gene. The CDR3 has 12 amino acids. The V gene lost 1 base and the J gene lost 9 bases, with 9 bases spanning the gap. The CDR3 is CASSLAPGQAFF. In nucleotides, the CDR3 is TGTGCCAGCAGCTTAGCTCCTGGGCAAGCTTTCTTT.

The table lists this clonotype with a few counts. The J gene is TRBJ2-6, the V gene TRBV11-2; 9 nucleotides agree with TRBD1. This CDR3 spans 17 amino acids. Germline assignment: CDR1 SGHAT and CDR2 FQNNGV. The ends lost 5 bases at V and 0 bases at J; junction bases unmatched: 5. The CDR3 here is CASSLRGQGSGANVLTF. CDR3 DNA: TGTGCCAGCAGCCTAAGGGGACAGGGCTCTGGGGCCAACGTCCTGACTTTC.

This clonotype was detected a few times. This rearrangement joins TRBV20-1 to TRBJ2-5, with D possibly being TRBD1 or TRBD2 (5 bases each). Trimming took 5 bases from V and 5 from J, leaving 18 bases between them. The germline CDR1 and CDR2 sequences are DFQATT and SNEGSKA (reference sequence). This CDR3 spans 14 amino acids. CDR3: CSAYLGVASETQYF. In DNA, the CDR3 is TGCAGTGCTTATCTGGGGGTAGCTTCGGAGACCCAGTACTTC.

The rearrangement uses TRBV10-3 and TRBJ2-7; 7 bases fit TRBD2. This CDR3 contains 14 residues. V gave up 0 bases and J gave up 1 base; unmatched junction bases: 0. The V gene's germline CDR1 is ENHRY and CDR2 SYGVKD. Written as DNA, the CDR3 is TGTGCCATCAGTGAGTCTAGCGGGTCCTACGAGCAGTACTTC. Its protein product is CAISESSGSYEQYF.

The chain carries TRBV28 and TRBJ1-5; 8 bases fit TRBD1. Germline assignment: CDR1 MDHEN and CDR2 SYDVKM. The CDR3 runs to 15 residues. The ends lost 2 bases at V and 4 bases at J; junction bases unmatched: 4. The CDR3: CASSLQGARNQPQHF. The DNA of the CDR3 is TGTGCCAGCAGTTTACAGGGGGCGCGTAATCAGCCCCAGCATTTT.

This clonotype has a handful of counts. This sequence joins TRBV20-1 and TRBJ2-4; D is perhaps TRBD2 (5 bases). Germline CDR1 reads DFQATT; CDR2 reads SNEGSKA (reference sequence). The ends were cut back, 7 bases at V and 0 bases at J, with 10 bases in the middle. This CDR3 contains 13 residues. The CDR3 loop reads CSGEHRAKNIQYF. The CDR3 DNA follows: TGCAGTGGGGAGCATCGAGCCAAAAACATTCAGTACTTC.

This sequence joins TRBV6-5 and TRBJ2-7; D gene unclear. This CDR3 has 13 residues. V lost 2 bases to trimming and J lost 7 bases, with 12 bases between them. Germline lookup yields CDR1 MNHEY and CDR2 SVGAGI. The chain's CDR3 is CASSYSPGMEQYF. CDR3 in DNA: TGTGCCAGCAGTTACAGTCCAGGCATGGAGCAGTACTTC.